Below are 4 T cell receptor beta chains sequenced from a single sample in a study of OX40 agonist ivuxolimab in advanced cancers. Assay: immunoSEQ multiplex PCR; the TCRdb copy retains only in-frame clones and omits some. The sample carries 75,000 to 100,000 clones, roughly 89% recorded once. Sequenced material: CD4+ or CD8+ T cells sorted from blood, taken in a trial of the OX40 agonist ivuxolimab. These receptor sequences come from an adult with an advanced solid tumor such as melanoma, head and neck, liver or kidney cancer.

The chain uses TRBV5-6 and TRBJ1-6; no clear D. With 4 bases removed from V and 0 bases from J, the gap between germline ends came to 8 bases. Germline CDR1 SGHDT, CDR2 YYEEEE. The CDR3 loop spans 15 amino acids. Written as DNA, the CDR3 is TGTGCCAGCAGCCGTTTTGACTCCTATAATTCACCCCTCCACTTT. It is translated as CASSRFDSYNSPLHF.

CDR3 sequence reads: CASFETIYGYTF. The CDR3 region has the DNA TGTGCCAGCTTCGAGACGATCTATGGCTACACCTTC. The chain employs TRBV6-5 and TRBJ1-2; the D is unclear. Between the trimmed V and J ends, which lost 8 bases and 4 bases, there was a span of 11 bases. Germline CDR1 reads MNHEY; CDR2 reads SVGAGI. The CDR3 extends over 12 amino acids.

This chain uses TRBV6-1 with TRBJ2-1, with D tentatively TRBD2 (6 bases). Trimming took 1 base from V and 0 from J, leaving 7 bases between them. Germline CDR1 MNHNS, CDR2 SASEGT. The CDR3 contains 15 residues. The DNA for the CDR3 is TGTGCCAGCAGTGAAGGCGGGGTCTCCTACAATGAGCAGTTCTTC. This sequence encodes CASSEGGVSYNEQFF.

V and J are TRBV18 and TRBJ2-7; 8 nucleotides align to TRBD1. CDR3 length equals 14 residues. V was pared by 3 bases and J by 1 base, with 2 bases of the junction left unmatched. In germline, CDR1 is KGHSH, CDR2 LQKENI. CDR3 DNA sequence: TGTGCCAGCTCACCTGGGACAGGATCCTACGAGCAGTACTTC. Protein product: CASSPGTGSYEQYF.